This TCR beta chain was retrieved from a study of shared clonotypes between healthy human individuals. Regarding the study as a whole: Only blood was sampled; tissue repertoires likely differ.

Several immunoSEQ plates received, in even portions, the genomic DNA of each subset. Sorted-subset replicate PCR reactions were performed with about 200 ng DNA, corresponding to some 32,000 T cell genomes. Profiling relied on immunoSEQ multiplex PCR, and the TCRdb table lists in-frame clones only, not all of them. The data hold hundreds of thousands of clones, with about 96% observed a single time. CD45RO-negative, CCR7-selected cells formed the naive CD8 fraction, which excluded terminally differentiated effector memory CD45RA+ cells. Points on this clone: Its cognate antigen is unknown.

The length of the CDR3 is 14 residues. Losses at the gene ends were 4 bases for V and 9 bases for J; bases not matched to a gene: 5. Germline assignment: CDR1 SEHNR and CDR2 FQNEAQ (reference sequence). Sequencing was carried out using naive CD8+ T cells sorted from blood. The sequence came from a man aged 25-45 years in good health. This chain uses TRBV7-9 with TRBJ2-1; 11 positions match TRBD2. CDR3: CASSSSGGSSEQFF. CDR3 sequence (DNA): TGTGCCAGCAGCTCTAGCGGGGGGTCGAGTGAGCAGTTCTTC.